This T cell receptor (beta chain) was sequenced in a study of cytomegalovirus exposure and HLA in healthy donors. Overall study results and limits: A few CMV-associated chains were confirmed in vitro to be specific for CMV antigens. Exclusion applied to some V segments, including TRBV6-2 and TRBV6-3, as they were indistinguishable.

PCR was performed using 60 Vbeta and 13 Jbeta primers. Sequenced by immunoSEQ multiplex PCR; TCRdb stores in-frame clones only, minus some. The top ten clones hold 9% to 10% of a sample with 90,000 to 150,000 clones, roughly 65% of them seen once. This CDR3 comprises 12 residues. Germline-derived CDR1 and CDR2 are SGHDT and YYEEEE. V lost 0 bases and J 3 bases, leaving 4 bases between the germline ends. This clone was recorded a few times. Its target is not known. This chain joins TRBV5-6 and TRBJ2-7; D not resolved. The sequence was collected from a middle-aged man in good health and CMV-seropositive. The sample was PBMCs. DNA of the CDR3: TGTGCCAGCAGCTTGGTCCACTACGAGCAGTACTTC. Encoded protein: CASSLVHYEQYF.